The present TCR beta chain was sequenced within a study of blood T cell repertoires in COVID-19. Study overall: Samples taken during acute and convalescent COVID-19 were collected in the United States, Italy and Spain. In each case, the material was cDNA or gDNA derived from T cells, B-cell-depleted T cells, or PBMCs.

With V trimmed by 3 bases and J by 6 bases, 8 bases remained unmatched. The germline gives CDR1 LGHDT, CDR2 YNNKEL (reference sequence). CDR3 length equals 15 residues. Sequenced by immunoSEQ multiplex PCR; TCRdb stores in-frame clones only, minus some. The sample carries 84,000 or so clones, about 80% recorded once. V gene TRBV3-1 (or the pseudogene TRBV3-2) combines with J gene TRBJ1-1; 9 bases map to TRBD1. The specimen sequenced was peripheral blood. This receptor was identified in a human donor in a cohort sampled during active COVID-19. The CDR3 DNA reads as TGTGCCAGCAGCCAGTATGGGACAGGGCACGCTGAAGCTTTCTTT. This sequence encodes CASSQYGTGHAEAFF.